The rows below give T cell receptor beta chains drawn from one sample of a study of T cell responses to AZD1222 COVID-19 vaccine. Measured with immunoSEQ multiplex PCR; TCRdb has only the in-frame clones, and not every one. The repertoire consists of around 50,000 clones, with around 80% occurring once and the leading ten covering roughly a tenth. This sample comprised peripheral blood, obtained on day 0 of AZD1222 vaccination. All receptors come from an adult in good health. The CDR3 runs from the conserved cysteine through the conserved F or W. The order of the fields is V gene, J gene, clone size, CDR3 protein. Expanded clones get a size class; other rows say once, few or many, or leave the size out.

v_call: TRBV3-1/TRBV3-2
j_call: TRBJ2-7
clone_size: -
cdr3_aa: CASSQDRVGYEQYF

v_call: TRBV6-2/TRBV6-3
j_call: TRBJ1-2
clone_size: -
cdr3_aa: CASSPGQVYGYTF

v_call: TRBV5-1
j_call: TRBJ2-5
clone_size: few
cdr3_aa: CASSFSRGGRETQYF

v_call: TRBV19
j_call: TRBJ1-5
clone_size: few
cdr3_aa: CASSSTHGRGSASNQPQHF

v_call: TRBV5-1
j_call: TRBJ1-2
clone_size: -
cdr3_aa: CASSLERGRYGYTF

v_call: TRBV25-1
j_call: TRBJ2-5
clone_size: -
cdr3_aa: CASSESGVETQYF

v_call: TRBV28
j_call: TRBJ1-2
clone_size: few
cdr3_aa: CASLGGAGQGGGYTF

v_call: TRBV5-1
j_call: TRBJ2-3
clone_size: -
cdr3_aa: CASSFRQNSDTQYF

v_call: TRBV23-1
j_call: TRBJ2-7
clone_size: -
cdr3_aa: CASSQSLLGSYEQYF

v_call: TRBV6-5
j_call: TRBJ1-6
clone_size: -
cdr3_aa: CASMGVSSYNSPLHF

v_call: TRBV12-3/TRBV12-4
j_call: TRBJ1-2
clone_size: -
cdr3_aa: CASRRANYGYTF

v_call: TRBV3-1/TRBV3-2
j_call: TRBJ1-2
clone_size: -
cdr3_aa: CASSQGTSASGYTF

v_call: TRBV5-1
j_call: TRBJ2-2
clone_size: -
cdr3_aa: CASSSPQGGRAGELFF

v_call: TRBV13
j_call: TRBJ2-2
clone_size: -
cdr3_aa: CASSSYKGTNTGELFF

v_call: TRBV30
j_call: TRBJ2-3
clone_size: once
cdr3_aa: CACHRVPRKTDTQYF

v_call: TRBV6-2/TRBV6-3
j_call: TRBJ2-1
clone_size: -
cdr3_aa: CASSYGSDIQFF

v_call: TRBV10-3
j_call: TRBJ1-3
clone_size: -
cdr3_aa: CAIRTDRSGNTIYF

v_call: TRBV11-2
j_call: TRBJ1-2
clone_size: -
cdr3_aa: CASSLDQTAYGYTF

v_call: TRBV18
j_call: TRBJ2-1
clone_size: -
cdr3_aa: CASSPAGFSYNEQFF

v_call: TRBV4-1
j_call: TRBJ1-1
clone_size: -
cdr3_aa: CASSPGQGYTEAFF

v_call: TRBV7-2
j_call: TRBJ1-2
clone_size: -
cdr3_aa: CASSSTAGLGYTF

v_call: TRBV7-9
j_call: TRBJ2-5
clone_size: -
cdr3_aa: CASSPVETQYF